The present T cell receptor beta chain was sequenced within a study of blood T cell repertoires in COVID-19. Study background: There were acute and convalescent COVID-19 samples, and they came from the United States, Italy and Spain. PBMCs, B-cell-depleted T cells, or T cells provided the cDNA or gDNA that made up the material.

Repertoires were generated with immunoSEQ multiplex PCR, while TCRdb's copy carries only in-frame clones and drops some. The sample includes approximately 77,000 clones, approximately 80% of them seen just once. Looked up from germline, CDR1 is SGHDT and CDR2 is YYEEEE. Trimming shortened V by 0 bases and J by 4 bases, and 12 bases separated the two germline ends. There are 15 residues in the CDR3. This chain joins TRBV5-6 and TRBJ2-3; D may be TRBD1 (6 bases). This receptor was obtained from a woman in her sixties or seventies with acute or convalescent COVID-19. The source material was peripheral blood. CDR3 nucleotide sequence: TGTGCCAGCAGCTTGGGTCAGGGGAGATCAGATACGCAGTATTTT. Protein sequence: CASSLGQGRSDTQYF.